Listed here is a single T cell receptor (beta chain). Antigen unknown. The data were taken from a study of T cells after yellow fever vaccination. General study results and limits: A faster peak, day 5 versus 15, was reached by the weaker secondary response. Sorted repertoires could include abundant contaminating clonotypes from bulk cells. Booster samples showed a return of most primary-vaccination clones (about 96% CD4, over 70% CD8).

V lost 3 bases to trimming and J lost 4 bases, with 10 bases between them. Per germline, CDR1 KGHSH and CDR2 LQKENI. CDR3 length: 13 residues. Synthesis of TCR cDNA relied on 5'RACE template switching, which attached a universal primer site and UMIs. TCRdb recomputed calls from the 5' RACE reads with MiXCR, one row per CDR3 protein. The data hold fewer than 450,000 distinct CDR3 sequences, with roughly 7.5% observed a single time. The TCR sequence derives from a man aged 18 to 30 who received the YFV17D yellow fever vaccine. The sequences come from PBMCs, collected about 41 days after the first yellow fever vaccination. The genes are TRBV18 and TRBJ2-7, with D uncertain. The CDR3 DNA sequence: TGTGCCAGCTCACCCGACCTGGCGTACGAGCAGTACTTC. Amino acids: CASSPDLAYEQYF.